One and the same sample provided the 8 T cell receptor beta chains below, sequenced in a study of Ad26.COV2.S vaccination and SARS-CoV-2 variants. TCRdb's table, derived via immunoSEQ multiplex PCR, lists solely in-frame clones and lacks some. The sample contains more than 120,000 clones, more than 80% of which appear only once. The sample consisted of peripheral blood, taken after recovery from COVID-19. These receptors came from a human donor who had recovered from COVID-19.

The chain uses TRBV19 and TRBJ2-4, with a weak D call TRBD1 (6 bases). The CDR3 contains 15 residues. V lost 2 bases and J lost 2, with 10 bases in between. From germline, CDR1 is LNHDA and CDR2 SQIVND (reference sequence). In nucleotides, the CDR3 is TGTGCCAGTAGTATACCTACAGGGTCCAAAAACATTCAGTACTTC. This encodes CASSIPTGSKNIQYF.

The rearrangement joins TRBV5-6 to TRBJ1-4; D ambiguous. The CDR3 is made up of 16 amino acids. CDR1 is SGHDT, CDR2 YYEEEE, per germline. V dropped 1 base and J dropped 1 base, with 11 bases sitting between them. This CDR3 is CASSLSGLGTNEKLFF. DNA of the CDR3: TGTGCCAGCAGCTTGAGTGGGTTAGGAACTAATGAAAAACTGTTTTTT. The whole variable domain, remainder taken from reference TRBV5-6 and TRBJ1-4, is DAGVTQSPTHLIKTRGQQVTLRCSPKSGHDTVSWYQQALGQGPQFIFQYYEEEERQRGNFPDRFSGHQFPNYSSELNVNALLLGDSALYLCASSLSGLGTNEKLFFGSGTQLSVL.

The chain joins TRBV9 to TRBJ1-5; no firm D call. Germline V gives CDR1 SGDLS, CDR2 YYNGEE. V was pared by 3 bases and J by 2 bases, with 6 bases between. There are 13 residues in the CDR3. In DNA form, the CDR3 reads TGTGCCAGCAGCGGTGGAGGCAATCAGCCCCAGCATTTT. It yields the protein CASSGGGNQPQHF.

This clone showed up just a few times. This chain joins TRBV2 and TRBJ1-6; D is ambiguous. This CDR3 has 16 residues. V shed 3 bases and J shed 5 bases, with 14 bases lying between them. Germline V gives CDR1 SNHLY, CDR2 FYNNEI. The DNA for the CDR3 is TGTGCCAGCAGTGACGTAGGCAGCCAGAATAATTCACCCCTCCACTTT. It codes for CASSDVGSQNNSPLHF. Supplemented by reference TRBV2 and TRBJ1-6, the full variable domain reads EPEVTQTPSHQVTQMGQEVILRCVPISNHLYFYWYRQILGQKVEFLVSFYNNEISEKSEIFDDQFSVERPDGSNFTLKIRSTKLEDSAMYFCASSDVGSQNNSPLHFGNGTRLTVT.

V usage is TRBV5-1 and J usage is TRBJ1-6; D is unclear. Germline CDR1 is SGHRS and CDR2 is YFSETQ. V was shortened by 3 bases and J by 9 bases, with 13 bases between the two germline ends. This CDR3 has 14 residues. CDR3 in DNA: TGCGCCAGCAGCTCCACTGATGGAATTTCACCCCTCCACTTT. As protein: CASSSTDGISPLHF.

In this sample, this clone turned up a few times. The chain joins TRBV19 to TRBJ2-7; 8 bases are a match to TRBD1. V gave up 5 bases and J gave up 2 bases; unmatched junction bases: 5. The CDR3 extends over 14 amino acids. Germline assignment: CDR1 LNHDA and CDR2 SQIVND (reference sequence). In nucleotides, the CDR3 is TGTGCCAGTAGTGCAGGGGGCAGCGCCTACGAGCAGTACTTC. Its protein product is CASSAGGSAYEQYF.

As for this clone: The junction shows a germline mismatch at one end, possibly a read error. The chain has TRBV3-1 (or the pseudogene TRBV3-2) and TRBJ2-5; 8 bases map to TRBD2. The CDR3 runs 14 residues. The germline V gene encodes CDR1 LGHDT and CDR2 YNNKEL (reference sequence). For the CDR3, the DNA is TGTGCCAGCAGCAAAGAGCGGGGGACAGAGACCCAGTACTTC. Translating it yields CASSKERGTETQYF.

This clone came up once. This chain uses TRBV12-3 or TRBV12-4 with TRBJ2-2; 7 bases agree with TRBD1. V shed 7 bases and J 5 bases; nucleotides not matched to a gene: 4. The CDR3 spans 13 residues. In DNA, the CDR3 is TGTGCCAGCAACCCGACAGGGACCGGGGAGCTGTTTTTT. It encodes CASNPTGTGELFF.